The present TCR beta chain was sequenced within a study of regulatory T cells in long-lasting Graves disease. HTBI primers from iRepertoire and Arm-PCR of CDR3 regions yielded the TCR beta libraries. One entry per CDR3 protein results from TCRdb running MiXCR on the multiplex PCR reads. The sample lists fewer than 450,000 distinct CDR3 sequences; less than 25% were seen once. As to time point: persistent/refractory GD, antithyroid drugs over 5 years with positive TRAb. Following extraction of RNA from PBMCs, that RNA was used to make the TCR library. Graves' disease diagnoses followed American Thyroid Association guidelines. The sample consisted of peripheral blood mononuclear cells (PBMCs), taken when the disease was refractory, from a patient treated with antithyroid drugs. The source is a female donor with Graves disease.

CDR3 nucleotides: TGCGCCAGCAGCTTGGATCTGGTTTCGTACACTGAAGCTTTCTTT. It codes for CASSLDLVSYTEAFF. The rearrangement uses TRBV5-1 and TRBJ1-1, with D unresolved. V was pared by 0 bases and J by 3 bases, with 12 bases between. There are 15 residues in the CDR3. Germline V gene sequence: CDR1 SGHRS, CDR2 YFSETQ.